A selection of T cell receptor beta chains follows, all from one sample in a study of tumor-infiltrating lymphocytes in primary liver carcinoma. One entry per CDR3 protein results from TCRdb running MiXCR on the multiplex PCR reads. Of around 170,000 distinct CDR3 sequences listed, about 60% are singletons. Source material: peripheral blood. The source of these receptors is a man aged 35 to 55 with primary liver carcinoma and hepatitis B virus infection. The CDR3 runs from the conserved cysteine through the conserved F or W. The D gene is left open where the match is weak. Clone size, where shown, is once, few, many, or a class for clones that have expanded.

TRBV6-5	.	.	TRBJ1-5	TGTGCCAGTCAGCCTTATAGCAATCAGCCCCAGCATTTT	CASQPYSNQPQHF
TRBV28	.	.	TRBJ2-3	TGTGCCAGCTTCTCGGCGGGTCCTCGAGGTGGAGATACGCAGTATTTT	CASFSAGPRGGDTQYF
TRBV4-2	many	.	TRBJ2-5	TGTGCCAGCAGCCAAGATTGGAAAGGCGACGCGGGTTTC	CASSQDWKGDAGF
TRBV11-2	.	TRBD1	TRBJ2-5	TGTACCAGCAGCCCGAACCGACAGGGGACGGGAGAGACCCAGTACTTT	CTSSPNRQGTGETQYF
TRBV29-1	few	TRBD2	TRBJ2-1	TGCAGCGTTGACCTAGGACTAGCGGGAAACCATGAGCAGTTCTTC	CSVDLGLAGNHEQFF
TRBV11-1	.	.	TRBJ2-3	TGTGCCAGCACCCAGGCTTGTGGCACAGATACGCAGTATTTT	CASTQACGTDTQYF
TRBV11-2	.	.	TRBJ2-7	TGTACCAGTAGCTTAACCGACGAAGTCTACGAGCAGTACTTC	CTSSLTDEVYEQYF
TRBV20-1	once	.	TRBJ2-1	TGCAGTGCTAGAGATTATAGGGGTGGGAATGAGCAGTTCTTC	CSARDYRGGNEQFF
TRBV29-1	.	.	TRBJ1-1	TGCAGCGTTGAACCCGACTGGATCACTGAAGCTTTCTTT	CSVEPDWITEAFF
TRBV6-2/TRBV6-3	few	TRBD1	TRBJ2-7	TGTGCCAGCAGTTTTTCCAGGACAGGGAGCTCCTACGAGCAGTACTTC	CASSFSRTGSSYEQYF
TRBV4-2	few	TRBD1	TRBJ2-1	TGTGCCAGCAGCCAAGGGGGACAGGGAAGAAATGAGCAGTTCTTC	CASSQGGQGRNEQFF
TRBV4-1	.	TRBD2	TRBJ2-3	TGCGCCAGCAGCCAACTAGCGGGAGACGTGAAGTCGTCAGATACGCAGTATTTT	CASSQLAGDVKSSDTQYF
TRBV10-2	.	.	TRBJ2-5	TGCGCCTGCTCTCAGGAGGGGGGCCAAGAGACCCAGTACTTC	CACSQEGGQETQYF
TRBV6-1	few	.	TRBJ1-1	TGTGCCAGCAGGAGACAGCCCTCAGGGCGGGACACTGAAGCTTTCTTT	CASRRQPSGRDTEAFF
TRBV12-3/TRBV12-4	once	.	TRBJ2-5	TGTGCCAGCAGTCCCCGAGCCTCTGGGGAGACCCAGTACTTC	CASSPRASGETQYF
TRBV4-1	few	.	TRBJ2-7	TGCGCCAGCAGCCGATTACGTAGGGATGTGGGGTACGAGCAGTACTTC	CASSRLRRDVGYEQYF
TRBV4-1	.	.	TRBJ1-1	TGCGCTAGCAGCCAAAATCCGGGGACTGGCACTGAAGCTTCCTTT	CASSQNPGTGTEASF
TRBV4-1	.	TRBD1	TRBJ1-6	TGCGCCAGCAGCCACCCCGGACAGGGGGGGAATTCACCCCCCCACTTT	CASSHPGQGGNSPPHF
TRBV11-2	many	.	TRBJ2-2	TGTGCCAGCAGCCCAACCGGGGAGCTGTTTTTT	CASSPTGELFF
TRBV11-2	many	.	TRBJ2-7	TGTGCCAGCAGCGGGTCTTTATGGGAGCAGTACTTC	CASSGSLWEQYF
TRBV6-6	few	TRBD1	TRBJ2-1	TGTGCCAGCAGTTACTCGGGGTATACAGGGGTCTACAATGAGCAGTTCTTC	CASSYSGYTGVYNEQFF
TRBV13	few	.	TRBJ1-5	TGTGCCAGCAGCCGAGCCCCCGGGCAGCCCCAGCATTTT	CASSRAPGQPQHF
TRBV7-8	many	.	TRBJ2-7	TGTGCCAGCAGCTTAGCTACAGGAGGCTACGAGCAGTACTTC	CASSLATGGYEQYF
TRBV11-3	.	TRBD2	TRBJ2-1	TGTGCCAGCTGCCTCGGTATGAGCGGGATAGGGGATGAGCAGTTCTTC	CASCLGMSGIGDEQFF
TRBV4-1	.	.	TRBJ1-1	TGCGCCAGCAGCCTGGGGAGCGGGGGGACTGAAGCTTTCTTT	CASSLGSGGTEAFF
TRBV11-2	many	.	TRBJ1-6	TGTGCCAGCAGCTTAGTAGTCTCTGGGGGGTATAATTCACCCCTCCACTTT	CASSLVVSGGYNSPLHF
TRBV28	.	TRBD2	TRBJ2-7	TGTGCCAGCAGTTTATCCGGGGGGAGCTCCTACGAGCAGTACTTC	CASSLSGGSSYEQYF
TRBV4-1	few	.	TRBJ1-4	TGCGCCAGCAGCCAAAGGGGCGGGGGAGAAGAAAAACTGTTTTTT	CASSQRGGGEEKLFF
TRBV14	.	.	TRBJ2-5	TGTGCCAGCAGCCAAGATAGGGGGACCCAGTACTTC	CASSQDRGTQYF
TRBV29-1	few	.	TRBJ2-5	TGCAGCGTCGTCGGACTACATGAGACCCAGTACTTC	CSVVGLHETQYF
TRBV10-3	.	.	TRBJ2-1	TGTGCCATCAGTGAGTCAGACAGCTCGCTGTCGTTCTTC	CAISESDSSLSFF
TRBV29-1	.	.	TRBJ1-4	TGCAGCGTTGTCTGGGCCCGGTCGGCTAATGAAAAACTGTTTTTT	CSVVWARSANEKLFF
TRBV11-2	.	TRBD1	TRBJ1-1	TGTGCTAGCAGCAGGGACAGCGGCACTGAAGCTTTATTT	CASSRDSGTEALF
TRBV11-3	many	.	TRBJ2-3	TGTGCCAGCAGCTTTTCGGACGATACGCAGTATTTT	CASSFSDDTQYF
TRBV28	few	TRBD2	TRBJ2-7	TGTGCCAGCAAAGGGACTAGCGGATCCTACGAGCAGTACTTC	CASKGTSGSYEQYF
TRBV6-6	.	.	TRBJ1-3	TGTGCCAGCAGTTACCTAGGACAGTACTCTGGAAACACCATATATTTT	CASSYLGQYSGNTIYF
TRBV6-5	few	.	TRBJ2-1	TGTGCCAGCAGTTCTGAAGGGGCCAATGAGCAGTTCTTC	CASSSEGANEQFF
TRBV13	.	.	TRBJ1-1	.	CASSVGQGAPF
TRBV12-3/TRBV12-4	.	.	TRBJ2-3	TGTGCCAGCAGTTTCGAGCCGGATACGCAGTATTTT	CASSFEPDTQYF
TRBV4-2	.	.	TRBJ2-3	TGTGCCAGCAGCCAAGATGGGGGACGATCAACAGATACGCAGTATTTT	CASSQDGGRSTDTQYF
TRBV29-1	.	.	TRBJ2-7	TGCAGCGCCGGGGGGACAGTAGGGGACGAGCAGTACTTC	CSAGGTVGDEQYF
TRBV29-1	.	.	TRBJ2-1	TGCAGCGTTGAGGACAGTAACAATGAGCAGTTCTTC	CSVEDSNNEQFF